The clone carrying this T cell receptor beta chain was picked up one time. Its antigen is unidentified. PCR employed 60 Vbeta and 13 Jbeta primers. Assay: immunoSEQ multiplex PCR; the TCRdb copy retains only in-frame clones and omits some. Among 100,000 to 150,000 clones listed, around 80% were seen once. This record belongs to a study of cytomegalovirus exposure and HLA in healthy donors. Overall study results and limits: Most of the CMV-associated TCR beta chains (in a later analysis) appeared to be HLA-restricted.

The V gene end was trimmed by 5 bases and the J gene end by 5 bases; junction bases not matched to a gene: 6. The CDR3 is made up of 15 amino acids. From germline, CDR1 is MDHEN and CDR2 SYDVKM. The source is a man aged 25-45 years in good health and CMV-seronegative. The specimen sequenced was PBMCs. The chain uses TRBV28 and TRBJ1-4; 9 bases fit TRBD1. Here the CDR3 reads CASSQPGQGNEKLFF. CDR3 nucleotide sequence: TGTGCCAGCAGTCAGCCGGGACAGGGAAATGAAAAACTGTTTTTT.